Listed below are T cell receptor beta chains from one sample, sequenced in a study of T-cell reconstitution after alpha-beta-depleted transplantation in children. TCRdb reprocessed the PCR reads via MiXCR and lists one record per CDR3 protein. This table holds fewer than 700,000 distinct CDR3 sequences, around 13% found once. Sequenced material: PBMCs, mostly from graft donor cells, taken 360 days after TCRalphabeta/CD19-depleted stem cell transplant. Every receptor here comes from a male patient aged 5 to 17 who had a stem cell transplant for acute myeloid leukemia, so the T cells may come from the graft donor. CDR3s include the opening cysteine and the closing phenylalanine or tryptophan.

>TRBV7-3|11|TRBJ2-1
CASRPPGQGFF
>TRBV9|17|TRBJ2-1
CASSVGSVLPLANEQFF
>TRBV20-1|16|TRBJ2-7
CSARVLRDRVGGEQYF
>TRBV29-1|15|TRBJ2-7
CSVQAVGGLGYEQYF
>TRBV7-9|18|TRBJ2-1
CASSPYPSSGGGYNEQFF
>TRBV10-3|13|TRBJ2-7
CAISAYGPDEQYF
>TRBV6-4|19|TRBJ2-4
CASSPRRGAGGPDKNIQYF
>TRBV25-1|20|TRBJ2-1
CASSDRTPGPSGRFADEQFF
>TRBV27|14|TRBJ2-7
CASSTTGLAYEQYF
>TRBV20-1|13|TRBJ2-4
CSARVAIGGIQYF
>TRBV4-3|14|TRBJ2-7
CASSQSHGGYEQYF
>TRBV4-3|14|TRBJ2-3
CASSLRLAMDTQYF
>TRBV20-1|12|TRBJ2-7
CSAREAPSGQYF
>TRBV2|14|TRBJ2-7
CASSEWDSSYEQYF
>TRBV20-1|14|TRBJ2-7
CSARDTSGSYEQYF
>TRBV29-1|13|TRBJ1-1
CSAKQGADTEAFF
>TRBV5-1|15|TRBJ2-6
CASSLGDPGANVLTF
>TRBV11-1|18|TRBJ2-2
CASSLVTGTGLRTGELFF
>TRBV7-2|15|TRBJ2-2
CASSLLLATTGELFF
>TRBV3-1|16|TRBJ2-7
CASSPAGGRVSYEQYF
>TRBV29-1|17|TRBJ2-6
CSVHDRQGRPGANVLTF
>TRBV9|16|TRBJ2-7
CASSERGTGVIYEQYF
>TRBV20-1|12|TRBJ2-5
CSARYAGWFQYF
>TRBV20-1|14|TRBJ2-1
CSASDYTVGNEQFF